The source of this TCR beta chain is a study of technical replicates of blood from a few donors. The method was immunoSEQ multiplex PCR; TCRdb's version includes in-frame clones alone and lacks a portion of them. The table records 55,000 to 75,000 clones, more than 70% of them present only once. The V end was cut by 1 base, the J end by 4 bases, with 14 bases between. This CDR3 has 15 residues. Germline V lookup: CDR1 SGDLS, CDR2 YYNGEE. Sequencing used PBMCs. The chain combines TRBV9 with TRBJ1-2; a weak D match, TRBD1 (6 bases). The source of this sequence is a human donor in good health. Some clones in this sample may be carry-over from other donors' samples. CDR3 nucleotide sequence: TGTGCCAGCAGCGTACAACGGGACACCGTCTATGGCTACACCTTC. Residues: CASSVQRDTVYGYTF.